This entry lists 23 T cell receptor beta chains sequenced from one sample in a study of blood T cell repertoires in COVID-19. Assay: immunoSEQ multiplex PCR; the TCRdb copy retains only in-frame clones and omits some. The sample yields more than 300,000 clones, about four fifths seen once. The sample comprised PBMCs or T cells enriched from blood (not recorded which). The source is a woman between 50 and 59 years old who had recovered from COVID-19.

This chain connects TRBV19 to TRBJ2-1; D is unresolved. Germline CDR1 is LNHDA and CDR2 is SQIVND (reference sequence). Trimming shortened V by 1 base and J by 7 bases, and 5 bases separated the two germline ends. This CDR3 has 12 amino acids. The CDR3 is CASSIVDNEQFF. The CDR3 DNA sequence: TGTGCCAGTAGTATAGTAGATAATGAGCAGTTCTTC.

The chain employs TRBV11-2 and TRBJ1-1; D is unresolved. CDR1 and CDR2 (germline): SGHAT, FQNNGV. The CDR3 has 15 amino acids. V lost 5 bases to trimming and J lost 0 bases, with 13 bases between them. This CDR3 is CASSRDRLMNTEAFF. CDR3 sequence (DNA): TGTGCCAGCAGCCGTGATCGGTTGATGAACACTGAAGCTTTCTTT.

The rearrangement links TRBV6-5 to TRBJ1-2, with TRBD1 matching over 7 bases. Trimming at V came to 6 bases and at J to 2 bases, leaving 3 bases not matched to a gene. In germline, CDR1 is MNHEY, CDR2 SVGAGI. CDR3 length equals 13 residues. For the CDR3, the DNA is TGTGCCAGCAGGTCGGGACAGAACTATGGCTACACCTTC. This encodes CASRSGQNYGYTF.

The chain recombines TRBV11-3 with TRBJ2-1; 8 bases agree with TRBD2. Germline loops: CDR1 SGHNT, CDR2 YENEEA. The V and J ends lost 4 bases and 1 base, in that order; junction bases with no gene match: 6. The CDR3 is 16 residues long. CDR3 DNA sequence: TGTGCCAGCAGCTCTCCCCGCGGGGGGTCCTACAATGAGCAGTTCTTC. It codes for CASSSPRGGSYNEQFF.

About this clone itself: Other DNA sequences from this sample encode an identical CDR3 as well. The chain joins TRBV9 to TRBJ2-5; 7 bases line up with TRBD1. The CDR3 runs to 14 residues. V was pared by 0 bases and J by 1 base, with 0 bases of the junction left unmatched. Germline V CDR1 and CDR2: SGDLS, YYNGEE. The CDR3 spells CASSVDRGQETQYF. The CDR3 DNA is TGTGCCAGCAGCGTAGACAGGGGCCAAGAGACCCAGTACTTC.

J is TRBJ1-1 and V is TRBV27, with D perhaps matching TRBD1 (5 bases). This CDR3 has 14 amino acids. V gave up 4 bases and J gave up 4 bases, with 13 bases separating them. The germline gives CDR1 MNHEY, CDR2 SMNVEV (reference sequence). The chain's CDR3 is CASSYRRGSTEAFF. Here the CDR3 DNA reads TGTGCCAGCAGTTACAGGAGGGGAAGCACTGAAGCTTTCTTT.

This clone was counted between two and nine times. The chain has TRBV7-2 and TRBJ1-2; TRBD1 aligns across 12 bases. CDR3 length: 15 residues. CDR1 SGHTA and CDR2 FQGNSA come from the germline V gene. Trimming took 5 bases from V and 6 from J; bases not matched to a gene: 7. The CDR3 DNA reads TGTGCCAGCAGCCGGGACAGGGGGCGCCAGGATGGCTACACCTTC. Residues: CASSRDRGRQDGYTF.

This chain uses TRBV5-1 with TRBJ1-4; possible D gene TRBD1, 5 bases. V lost 6 bases and J 3 bases, leaving 9 bases between the germline ends. Germline CDR1 and CDR2: SGHRS and YFSETQ. The CDR3 runs to 13 residues. The CDR3 is CASMAGPNEKLFF. In DNA, the CDR3 is TGCGCCAGCATGGCAGGGCCTAATGAAAAACTGTTTTTT.

V is TRBV28 and J is TRBJ1-2; D remains ambiguous. The V end lost 6 bases, the J end lost 8 bases, and 16 bases lay between the germline ends. Germline lookup yields CDR1 MDHEN and CDR2 SYDVKM. The CDR3 has 13 amino acids. CDR3 in DNA: TGTGCCAGCAGCACCCCAGTTGGGCAAGGCTACACCTTC. Protein sequence: CASSTPVGQGYTF.

The gene calls are TRBV6-6 and TRBJ2-5; TRBD1 might be the D (6 bases). Germline V gene sequence: CDR1 MNHNY, CDR2 SVGAGI (reference sequence). The CDR3 extends over 14 amino acids. V was pared by 6 bases and J by 1 base, with 12 bases between. The CDR3 loop reads CASRAGTPQETQYF. The CDR3 nucleotides read TGTGCCAGCAGGGCCGGGACACCCCAAGAGACCCAGTACTTC.

The genes are TRBV3-1 (or the pseudogene TRBV3-2) and TRBJ2-1; 13 bases map to TRBD2. With V trimmed by 4 bases and J by 8 bases, 5 bases remained unmatched. This CDR3 region has 15 residues. CDR1 is LGHDT and CDR2 is YNNKEL in the germline V gene (reference sequence). CDR3 DNA: TGTGCCAGCAGCCCTCCGGGACTAGCGGGGTATGAGCAGTTCTTC. Amino acid sequence: CASSPPGLAGYEQFF.

The chain combines TRBV2 with TRBJ1-5; no clear D. Between the trimmed V and J ends, which lost 2 bases and 5 bases, there was a span of 10 bases. Germline assignment: CDR1 SNHLY and CDR2 FYNNEI. The CDR3 totals 14 residues. The CDR3 sequence is CASSEMWGDQPQHF. For the CDR3, the DNA is TGTGCCAGCAGTGAAATGTGGGGAGATCAGCCCCAGCATTTT.

This clone was seen only once. V gene TRBV21-1 combines with J gene TRBJ1-5; whether TRBD1, the table's D call, matches the DNA was not checked. TRBV21-1 is reported as a pseudogene. This CDR3 region has 16 residues. In DNA form, the CDR3 reads TGTGCCAGCAGCAAAAGCATTCAGGGGGCCAATCAGCCCCAGCATTTT. Its protein product is CASSKSIQGANQPQHF.

The V gene is TRBV29-1, the J gene TRBJ1-2; 7 positions agree with TRBD1. V lost 2 bases to trimming and J lost 4 bases; unmatched junction nucleotides: 13. Germline-derived CDR1 and CDR2 are SQVTM and ANQGSEA. This CDR3 comprises 16 residues. The CDR3 DNA follows: TGCAGCGTTGAATATCCCCTTCCGACAGGGATCTATGGCTACACCTTC. Translated, it gives CSVEYPLPTGIYGYTF.

The V gene is TRBV7-2, the J gene TRBJ2-7; no reliable D call. This CDR3 has 15 residues. Germline V gene lookup returns CDR1 SGHTA and CDR2 FQGNSA. Trimming left V 0 bases short and J 0 bases short, with 9 bases between. The CDR3: CASSLARHSSYEQYF. The CDR3 DNA follows: TGTGCCAGCAGCTTAGCCAGGCATAGCTCCTACGAGCAGTACTTC.

The chain employs TRBV4-1 and TRBJ1-1; D is undetermined. The CDR3 has 14 amino acids. V shed 0 bases and J shed 2 bases, with 7 bases lying between them. Germline V gene data show CDR1 as MGHRA and CDR2 as YSYEKL. The CDR3 nucleotides are TGCGCCAGCAGCCAAGATGAGGGAAACACTGAAGCTTTCTTT. It codes for CASSQDEGNTEAFF.

V gene TRBV5-6 combines with J gene TRBJ1-1; 7 nucleotides line up with TRBD1. Germline V gives CDR1 SGHDT, CDR2 YYEEEE. V was clipped by 0 bases and J by 3 bases; unmatched bases: 2. The CDR3 has 14 residues. Here the CDR3 reads CASSLEDRYTEAFF. The CDR3 bases are TGTGCCAGCAGCTTGGAGGACAGGTACACTGAAGCTTTCTTT.

This clone was observed a single time. The rearrangement joins TRBV9 to TRBJ1-2, with 7 bases matching TRBD1. Germline V gives CDR1 SGDLS, CDR2 YYNGEE. This CDR3 contains 15 residues. The trim removed 3 bases at V and 0 bases at J, leaving 5 bases unmatched. CDR3 residues: CASSASQGTNYGYTF. CDR3 nucleotide sequence: TGTGCCAGCAGCGCCTCACAGGGGACTAACTATGGCTACACCTTC.

The chain employs TRBV5-1 and TRBJ2-2, with 11 bases identical to TRBD1. Germline trimming cut 6 bases from V and 6 bases from J; bases unmatched to any gene: 10. This CDR3 region has 16 residues. Germline CDR1 SGHRS, CDR2 YFSETQ. The CDR3 sequence: CASIPGGQGASGELFF. DNA for the CDR3: TGCGCCAGCATCCCCGGAGGACAGGGGGCATCCGGGGAGCTGTTTTTT.

V is TRBV19 and J is TRBJ1-1; D is perhaps TRBD1 (5 bases). The CDR3 extends over 13 amino acids. CDR1 and CDR2 from the germline V gene are LNHDA and SQIVND (reference sequence). With 8 bases removed from V and 1 base from J, the gap between germline ends came to 11 bases. The CDR3 coding sequence is TGTGCCAGTCTACCGGGGGGGAACACTGAAGCTTTCTTT. Its translation: CASLPGGNTEAFF.

The chain is built from TRBV16 and TRBJ2-5, with D unresolved. V was clipped by 0 bases and J by 4 bases, with 12 bases between them. The CDR3 has 15 residues. Looked up from germline, CDR1 is KGHSY and CDR2 is FQNENV. This CDR3 is CASSQSSPPGETQYF. In nucleotides, the CDR3 is TGTGCCAGCAGCCAATCATCTCCCCCGGGAGAGACCCAGTACTTC.

This sequence joins TRBV29-1 and TRBJ1-1, with TRBD1 as a possible D gene (5 bases). V dropped 2 bases and J dropped 0 bases, with 7 bases sitting between them. CDR1 and CDR2 from the germline V gene are SQVTM and ANQGSEA. The CDR3 spans 13 residues. DNA of the CDR3: TGCAGCGTTGAACGACAGATGAACACTGAAGCTTTCTTT. This translates into CSVERQMNTEAFF. Based on the CDR3 plus reference TRBV29-1 and TRBJ1-1, the full variable domain is SAVISQKPSRDICQRGTSLTIQCQVDSQVTMMFWYRQQPGQSLTLIATANQGSEATYESGFVIDKFPISRPNLTFSTLTVSNMSPEDSSIYLCSVERQMNTEAFFGQGTRLTVV.

J is TRBJ2-3 and V is TRBV6-2 or TRBV6-3; TRBD2 matches 15 bases. The J segment lost 6 bases and the V segment lost 2 bases, leaving 6 bases of the junction unmatched. The CDR3 is 17 residues long. Germline V lookup: CDR1 MNHEY, CDR2 SVGEGT. The CDR3 bases are TGTGCCAGCAGTTACCCCGGACTAGCGGGGGGGAGGGATACGCAGTATTTT. Encoded protein: CASSYPGLAGGRDTQYF.